The 28 T cell receptor beta chains presented below share a single source sample, sequenced in a study of T cells in Graves' hyperthyroidism and ophthalmopathy. TCR beta CDR3 region amplification was performed from RNA transcripts. The TCR CDR3 was amplified in a first-round RT-PCR using the HTBI primer set. TCRdb called the multiplex PCR reads again in MiXCR, with one record for every CDR3 protein. The sample consists of more than 450,000 distinct CDR3 sequences, roughly 21% of them appearing once. Sequencing used blood. These receptors were obtained from a man aged 35 to 55 with Graves' ophthalmopathy.

This clonotype was observed a handful of times. The gene calls are TRBV5-8 and TRBJ1-6, with TRBD1 as a possible D gene (5 bases). V was cut by 6 bases and J by 5 bases, with 15 bases left in between. Germline CDR1 reads SGHTS; CDR2 reads YDEGEE. The length of the CDR3 is 15 residues. CDR3 sequence: CASTFIKGNNSPLHF. The CDR3 region has the DNA TGTGCCAGCACCTTTATTAAGGGGAATAATTCACCCCTCCACTTT.

The chain links TRBV7-3 to TRBJ2-3, with a weak D call TRBD1 (6 bases). V was pared by 6 bases and J by 2 bases, with 12 bases between. This CDR3 comprises 14 residues. CDR1 is SGHTA and CDR2 is FQGTGA in the germline V gene. The CDR3 coding sequence is TGTGCCAGCAGTTCGGGACAATACACAGATACGCAGTATTTT. Residues: CASSSGQYTDTQYF.

This chain connects TRBV4-1 to TRBJ1-1; a possible D gene is TRBD1 (5 bases). Germline V lookup: CDR1 MGHRA, CDR2 YSYEKL. V shed 6 bases and J shed 7 bases, with 15 bases lying between them. This CDR3 spans 13 amino acids. The CDR3 bases are TGCGCCAGCAGTTACTTCGGGGGGGGTGAAGCTTTCTTT. This gives the protein CASSYFGGGEAFF.

The J gene is TRBJ2-3, the V gene TRBV19, with no clear D. The CDR3 consists of 15 residues. V dropped 6 bases and J dropped 0 bases, with 13 bases sitting between them. CDR1 is LNHDA and CDR2 is SQIVND in the germline V gene (reference sequence). The CDR3 sequence is CASSLWRSSTDTQYF. For the CDR3, the DNA is TGTGCCAGTAGCCTATGGCGGTCTAGCACAGATACGCAGTATTTT. The full variable domain, its missing parts supplied by reference TRBV19 and TRBJ2-3, is DGGITQSPKYLFRKEGQNVTLSCEQNLNHDAMYWYRQDPGQGLRLIYYSQIVNDFQKGDIAEGYSVSREKKESFPLTVTSAQKNPTAFYLCASSLWRSSTDTQYFGPGTRLTVL.

The chain uses TRBV2 and TRBJ1-1, with D perhaps TRBD1 (5 bases). The ends were cut back, 2 bases at V and 5 bases at J, with 12 bases in the middle. This CDR3 is built from 14 residues. Germline CDR1 reads SNHLY; CDR2 reads FYNNEI. This CDR3 is CASSERRGWTEAFF. The CDR3 DNA follows: TGTGCCAGCAGTGAACGTCGGGGGTGGACTGAAGCTTTCTTT. The full variable domain, rest sourced from reference TRBV2 and TRBJ1-1, is EPEVTQTPSHQVTQMGQEVILRCVPISNHLYFYWYRQILGQKVEFLVSFYNNEISEKSEIFDDQFSVERPDGSNFTLKIRSTKLEDSAMYFCASSERRGWTEAFFGQGTRLTVV.

This clonotype was picked up many times. The chain employs TRBV12-3 or TRBV12-4 and TRBJ2-3; a possible D gene is TRBD2 (6 bases). Trimming removed 5 bases from V and 8 bases from J, with 23 bases in between. CDR3 length: 16 amino acids. As DNA, the CDR3 is TGTGCCAGCAGTCCACGACTTTTACCCCACGGGAGTACGCAGTATTTT. Amino acid sequence: CASSPRLLPHGSTQYF.

Only a few counts were recorded for this clonotype. V gene TRBV20-1 combines with J gene TRBJ1-6; no firm D call. The germline V gene has CDR1 DFQATT and CDR2 SNEGSKA (reference sequence). The V end was cut by 2 bases, the J end by 5 bases, with 19 bases between. The CDR3 length is 17 residues. The CDR3, as DNA: TGCAGTGCTAGACCGGGGATCATAGACTTAGATAATTCACCCCTCCACTTT. Protein sequence: CSARPGIIDLDNSPLHF.

This clonotype was counted many times. This sequence joins TRBV6-1 and TRBJ2-2; D unclear. Trimming removed 6 bases from V and 1 base from J, with 9 bases in between. Germline CDR1 MNHNS, CDR2 SASEGT. The CDR3 totals 14 residues. The CDR3 DNA reads TGTGCCAGCAGAATGGCAGAGAACACCGGGGAGCTGTTTTTT. Translating it yields CASRMAENTGELFF.

The rearrangement links TRBV15 to TRBJ2-6; 7 nucleotides line up with TRBD1. Germline loops: CDR1 LNHNV, CDR2 YYDKDF (reference sequence). V was clipped by 0 bases and J by 4 bases; unmatched bases: 9. The CDR3 is 18 residues long. The CDR3 is CATSRDWRQGAGANVLTF. DNA for the CDR3: TGTGCCACCAGCAGAGATTGGAGACAGGGAGCCGGGGCCAACGTCCTGACTTTC.

This clonotype was seen a few times. The chain combines TRBV2 with TRBJ2-2; 12 bases are a match to TRBD2. The CDR3 is 15 residues long. CDR1 and CDR2 from the germline V gene are SNHLY and FYNNEI. Losses at the gene ends were 10 bases for V and 4 bases for J; bases not matched to a gene: 7. The CDR3 DNA sequence: TGTGCCATTCACTCGGGACTAGCGGGCACCGGGGAGCTGTTTTTT. Its translation: CAIHSGLAGTGELFF.

J is TRBJ2-7 and V is TRBV7-9; 9 bases are shared with TRBD1. Germline values: CDR1 SEHNR, CDR2 FQNEAQ (reference sequence). The CDR3 is 14 residues long. V dropped 3 bases and J dropped 6; count of bases not matched to a gene: 6. DNA for the CDR3: TGTGCCAGCAGCTTCCCTCGGGACAGGGCCGAGCAGTACTTC. This translates into CASSFPRDRAEQYF.

The rearrangement joins TRBV4-2 to TRBJ2-1; TRBD2 is a possible D gene (7 bases). The germline gives CDR1 LGHNA, CDR2 YNFKEQ. CDR3 length: 16 residues. V was clipped by 4 bases and J by 7 bases, with 20 bases between them. The CDR3, as DNA: TGTGCCAGCAGCCCAGGCCAGCGGGACATAGGGAATGAGCAGTTCTTC. Translating gives CASSPGQRDIGNEQFF.

Details on this clonotype: A much larger clone lies a single base off, so this may be a read error. This rearrangement joins TRBV28 to TRBJ1-1; D ambiguous. V lost 4 bases and J lost 6, with 12 bases in between. The CDR3 runs 13 residues. Germline lookup yields CDR1 MDHEN and CDR2 SYDVKM. The CDR3 loop reads CASSSRIDPEAFF. In DNA form, the CDR3 reads TGTGCCAGCAGTTCACGGATAGATCCTGAAGCTTTCTTT.

This clonotype was counted a few times. The chain uses TRBV6-6 and TRBJ1-1; 10 bases align to TRBD1. After removal of 2 bases from V and 11 bases from J, the junction contained 11 bases not matched to a gene. CDR1 is MNHNY and CDR2 is SVGAGI in the germline V gene (reference sequence). CDR3 length: 15 amino acids. The CDR3 nucleotides read TGTGCCAGCAGTTACCCGGGACAGGGGCTTCTCGATGCTTTCTTT. Translated: CASSYPGQGLLDAFF.

Concerning this clonotype itself: Being one base from a much bigger clone, this may be a read error. The chain carries TRBV28 and TRBJ2-5; TRBD2 matches 9 bases. J lost 4 bases, V lost 11 bases, and 8 bases had no gene match. This CDR3 has 13 amino acids. Germline CDR1 MDHEN, CDR2 SYDVKM. The CDR3 DNA follows: TGTGCCTCCTTAGCGGGAGCCGGAGAGACCCAGTACTTC. It specifies CASLAGAGETQYF.

This clonotype was observed a single time. Since a much larger clone is just one base distant, this may be a read error. The J gene is TRBJ2-7, the V gene TRBV3-1; TRBD2 agrees at 8 bases. CDR3 length: 17 amino acids. Germline V gene lookup returns CDR1 LGHDT and CDR2 YNNKEL (reference sequence). The junction had 13 bases not matched to a gene; V was cut back by 5 bases and J by 1 base. The CDR3 is CASSKTRGLVGSYEQYF. The DNA for the CDR3 is TGTGCCAGCAGCAAAACTAGGGGACTAGTGGGGTCCTACGAGCAGTACTTC.

The J gene is TRBJ2-4, the V gene TRBV4-3; D gene uncertain. Trimming shortened V by 5 bases and J by 0 bases, and 14 bases separated the two germline ends. Germline CDR1 is LGHNA and CDR2 is YSLEER. The CDR3 consists of 16 residues. The CDR3 region is CASSRGPDLAKNIQYF. The CDR3 DNA sequence: TGCGCCAGCAGCAGAGGCCCGGATCTAGCCAAAAACATTCAGTACTTC.

This sequence joins TRBV19 and TRBJ2-1; D may be TRBD2 (5 bases). The CDR3 is made up of 14 amino acids. Trimming pared 2 bases from V and 3 bases from J, leaving 8 bases between. The germline V gene encodes CDR1 LNHDA and CDR2 SQIVND (reference sequence). CDR3 amino acids: CASSIIGIYNEQFF. DNA of the CDR3: TGTGCCAGTAGTATAATCGGGATCTACAATGAGCAGTTCTTC. Filled out from reference TRBV19 and TRBJ2-1, the complete variable domain reads DGGITQSPKYLFRKEGQNVTLSCEQNLNHDAMYWYRQDPGQGLRLIYYSQIVNDFQKGDIAEGYSVSREKKESFPLTVTSAQKNPTAFYLCASSIIGIYNEQFFGPGTRLTVL.

Turning to this clonotype: This may be a read error, as it is one base from a much larger clone. V and J are TRBV11-2 and TRBJ1-1; D is ambiguous. The CDR3 loop spans 15 amino acids. V lost 0 bases to trimming and J lost 8 bases, with 16 bases between them. Germline loops: CDR1 SGHAT, CDR2 FQNNGV. The DNA for the CDR3 is TGTGCCAGCAGCTTAGAGGCCGGACGGACCTCCGAAGCTTTCTTT. It codes for CASSLEAGRTSEAFF.

This rearrangement joins TRBV6-1 to TRBJ2-2; D might be TRBD2 (7 bases). Trimming removed 11 bases from V and 6 bases from J, with 19 bases in between. The V gene's germline CDR1 is MNHNS and CDR2 SASEGT. The CDR3 extends over 14 amino acids. CDR3 residues: CAVAGRGGPGELFF. CDR3 DNA sequence: TGTGCCGTGGCGGGGAGGGGGGGACCCGGGGAGCTGTTTTTT.

The gene calls are TRBV19 and TRBJ1-1; D gene ambiguous. The CDR3 extends over 20 amino acids. Germline V lookup: CDR1 LNHDA, CDR2 SQIVND (reference sequence). Trimming shortened V by 7 bases and J by 1 base, and 31 bases separated the two germline ends. As DNA, the CDR3 is TGTGCCAGTACGCGCCCCCTTGGGGAGGATGGAATATGGAGGAACACTGAAGCTTTCTTT. Amino acid sequence: CASTRPLGEDGIWRNTEAFF.

This chain links TRBV5-6 with TRBJ2-1; D is perhaps TRBD2 (5 bases). This CDR3 is built from 15 residues. Germline lookup yields CDR1 SGHDT and CDR2 YYEEEE. V lost 0 bases and J 5 bases, leaving 12 bases between the germline ends. The CDR3 loop reads CASSLVTVGDNEQFF. CDR3 sequence (DNA): TGTGCCAGCAGCTTGGTTACAGTGGGAGACAATGAGCAGTTCTTC.

This clonotype showed up many times. J is TRBJ2-1 and V is TRBV7-3; the D gene is possibly TRBD2 (5 bases). Germline CDR1 and CDR2: SGHTA and FQGTGA. With 5 bases removed from V and 2 bases from J, the gap between germline ends came to 13 bases. The CDR3 consists of 15 residues. The CDR3 is CASSASGATYNEQFF. CDR3 in DNA: TGTGCCAGCAGCGCCAGCGGAGCCACCTACAATGAGCAGTTCTTC.

The chain joins TRBV28 to TRBJ1-2, with D possibly matching TRBD1 (6 bases). V was clipped by 6 bases and J by 2 bases, with 10 bases between them. The CDR3 extends over 13 amino acids. Germline V lookup: CDR1 MDHEN, CDR2 SYDVKM. CDR3 in amino acids: CASRTQGNYGYTF. The CDR3 DNA follows: TGTGCCAGCAGAACACAGGGAAACTATGGCTACACCTTC.

This clonotype occurred many times. This chain joins TRBV2 and TRBJ2-5, with D perhaps assigned TRBD1 or TRBD2 (5 bases each). Germline-derived CDR1 and CDR2 are SNHLY and FYNNEI. The CDR3 contains 13 residues. Trimming stripped 9 bases from V and 4 bases from J, with 15 bases between. The CDR3 bases are TGTGCCAGTTCCCGGGACCACTCAGAGACCCAGTACTTC. It specifies CASSRDHSETQYF.

At least ten counts were recorded for this clonotype. CDR3 in DNA: TGTGCCAGAGGAGGGGGCGCCGGGGCTTTCTTT. This codes for CARGGGAGAFF. V usage is TRBV2 and J usage is TRBJ1-1; 7 positions agree with TRBD1. Germline CDR1 and CDR2: SNHLY and FYNNEI. The CDR3 is 11 amino acids. V lost 9 bases and J lost 11; bases outside the gene matches: 9.

This clonotype appeared many times. The V gene is TRBV7-2, the J gene TRBJ1-2, with 7 bases fitting TRBD1. The germline V gene has CDR1 SGHTA and CDR2 FQGNSA. The CDR3 is made up of 13 amino acids. V lost 4 bases to trimming and J lost 4 bases; unmatched junction nucleotides: 3. The CDR3 DNA reads as TGTGCCAGCAGCTCCGGACAGGCCTATGGCTACACCTTC. This translates into CASSSGQAYGYTF.

This sequence joins TRBV2 and TRBJ1-5; 7 positions match TRBD1. Trimming at V came to 2 bases and at J to 4 bases, leaving 5 bases not matched to a gene. Germline V gives CDR1 SNHLY, CDR2 FYNNEI. The CDR3 length is 15 residues. The CDR3 nucleotides are TGTGCCAGCAGTGAATTGGGACAGCCTAATCAGCCCCAGCATTTT. It translates to CASSELGQPNQPQHF.